This T cell receptor beta chain was identified during a study of shared clonotypes between healthy human individuals. HIV-negative, healthy adults without recent acute infections or vaccinations were the donors. Memory CD4+ cells were the fraction left after CD45RA+ naive selection. Study observations and caveats: Estimated richness values were generally larger in naive subsets than in memory subsets.

Sorted-subset replicate PCRs used 150 to 250 ng of genomic DNA. This amount corresponded to approximately 30,000 T cell genomes. TCRdb's table, derived via immunoSEQ multiplex PCR, lists solely in-frame clones and lacks some. The table records 550,000 to 700,000 clones, 73% of them present only once. As for this clone: Its target is unknown.

Unmatched junction bases numbered 6, after V lost 4 bases and J lost 3 bases. The germline gives CDR1 MRHNA, CDR2 SNTAGT. This CDR3 is built from 15 residues. Sequencing used memory CD4+ T cells sorted from blood. Noted subset: CD45RA-negative fraction. The TCR comes from a woman under 40 in good health. V is TRBV6-4 and J is TRBJ2-3; 8 bases map to TRBD2. CDR3 residues: CASSVDGRATDTQYF. The CDR3 DNA is TGTGCCAGCAGTGTTGACGGGAGGGCGACAGATACGCAGTATTTT.